These 10 T cell receptor beta chains share one sample of origin, sequenced in a study of blood T cell repertoires in COVID-19. The assay was immunoSEQ multiplex PCR, and TCRdb's table has in-frame clones only and misses some. The top ten hold around 4.5% of the sample, which has some 73,000 clones, 65% to 85% seen once. The sequenced sample was peripheral blood. The receptors stem from a woman aged 55-70 years with acute or convalescent COVID-19.

This clone was seen only once. V is TRBV5-4 and J is TRBJ2-1; maybe TRBD2 (5 bases). Germline V gene data show CDR1 as SGHNT and CDR2 as YYREEE (reference sequence). Trimming removed 6 bases at V and 9 bases at J, with 19 bases between. CDR3 length: 14 residues. The CDR3 DNA sequence: TGTGCCAGCAACGAGGCGGGTTCCCGATTTGAGCAGTTCTTC. It yields the protein CASNEAGSRFEQFF.

This sequence joins TRBV5-4 and TRBJ2-7; D may be TRBD2 (6 bases). V lost 0 bases and J lost 0, with 10 bases in between. Germline V gives CDR1 SGHNT, CDR2 YYREEE (reference sequence). This CDR3 spans 15 amino acids. Here the CDR3 DNA reads TGTGCCAGCAGCTTGGGGAGGGTCAGCTCCTACGAGCAGTACTTC. It specifies CASSLGRVSSYEQYF.

This clone has only a few counts. The chain recombines TRBV7-2 with TRBJ1-2; D is unclear. This CDR3 is 14 amino acids long. Germline-derived CDR1 and CDR2 are SGHTA and FQGNSA. The V and J ends lost 2 bases and 2 bases respectively, with 9 bases between them. CDR3 residues: CASSLTAANYGYTF. The CDR3 DNA follows: TGTGCCAGCAGCTTAACGGCAGCGAACTATGGCTACACCTTC.

This rearrangement joins TRBV7-3 to TRBJ1-1, with 7 bases fitting TRBD1. With 3 bases clipped from V and 4 bases from J, the junction kept 5 bases outside the gene matches. CDR3 length equals 14 residues. The germline V gene has CDR1 SGHTA and CDR2 FQGTGA. The CDR3 bases are TGTGCCAGCAGCTTGGACAGGCACAGCACTGAAGCTTTCTTT. It yields the protein CASSLDRHSTEAFF.

V and J are TRBV18 and TRBJ2-1, with a weak D call TRBD2 (7 bases). Germline V gene lookup returns CDR1 KGHSH and CDR2 LQKENI. This CDR3 is built from 17 residues. V shed 3 bases and J shed 5 bases, with 20 bases lying between them. The CDR3 DNA is TGTGCCAGCTCACCCCCCCCGCGGGGGCCGAGAGACAATGAGCAGTTCTTC. This encodes CASSPPPRGPRDNEQFF.

The rearrangement links TRBV3-1 (or the pseudogene TRBV3-2) to TRBJ1-2; D uncertain. The CDR3 length is 15 residues. CDR1 is LGHDT and CDR2 is YNNKEL in the germline V gene (reference sequence). Trimming removed 1 base from V and 8 bases from J, with 17 bases in between. CDR3 loop: CASSQVTRAKRGYTF. The CDR3 nucleotides are TGTGCCAGCAGCCAAGTTACGCGGGCGAAGAGGGGCTACACCTTC.

V and J are TRBV18 and TRBJ2-2, with 8 bases matching TRBD1. Looked up from germline, CDR1 is KGHSH and CDR2 is LQKENI. V was pared by 2 bases and J by 1 base, with 3 bases of the junction left unmatched. The CDR3 length is 16 residues. The CDR3, as DNA: TGTGCCAGCTCACCAGCCGGGACAGGGAACACCGGGGAGCTGTTTTTT. As protein: CASSPAGTGNTGELFF.

V usage is TRBV24-1 and J usage is TRBJ2-1; TRBD2 matches at 7 bases. J was trimmed by 4 bases and V by 5 bases; bases with no gene match: 13. The CDR3 totals 17 residues. CDR1 KGHDR and CDR2 SFDVKD come from the germline V gene. This CDR3 is CATSVPDSSGAYNEQFF. CDR3 DNA: TGTGCCACCAGTGTGCCGGACTCTAGCGGAGCTTACAATGAGCAGTTCTTC.

A few counts support this clone. The rearrangement joins TRBV28 to TRBJ2-1; D may be TRBD1 (7 bases). Per germline, CDR1 MDHEN and CDR2 SYDVKM. The V end lost 2 bases, the J end lost 8 bases, and 16 bases lay between the germline ends. The CDR3 is 15 residues long. In DNA form, the CDR3 reads TGTGCCAGCAGTTTAACTCAGGGGGGAAAGGATGAGCAGTTCTTC. Translation gives CASSLTQGGKDEQFF.

The chain uses TRBV3-1 (or the pseudogene TRBV3-2) and TRBJ2-1; 11 nucleotides line up with TRBD2. With V trimmed by 5 bases and J by 6 bases, 12 bases remained unmatched. Germline CDR1 is LGHDT and CDR2 is YNNKEL (reference sequence). The CDR3 spans 17 residues. This CDR3 reads CASSARRLAGSGNEQFF. The CDR3 coding sequence is TGTGCCAGCAGCGCCCGACGACTAGCGGGAAGTGGCAATGAGCAGTTCTTC.